Following are 20 T cell receptor beta chains from one sample sequenced in a study of T cell changes during pregnancy in multiple sclerosis. Using immunoSEQ multiplex PCR, the repertoire was profiled, and TCRdb retains in-frame clones only, with some absent. In the table there are under 110,000 clones, approximately 91% of which are singletons. Sequences were derived from peripheral blood, sampled in the second trimester of pregnancy. The receptors were sampled from a female donor with multiple sclerosis, enrolled in a pregnancy study.

V usage is TRBV20-1 and J usage is TRBJ2-4; 11 bases agree with TRBD2. Germline V lookup: CDR1 DFQATT, CDR2 SNEGSKA (reference sequence). The CDR3 runs 11 residues. In DNA form, the CDR3 reads TGCAGAGGGACTAGCGGTAACATTCAGTACTTC. Translated, it gives CRGTSGNIQYF.

The chain has TRBV5-4 and TRBJ2-1; 7 nucleotides agree with TRBD1. CDR3 length equals 14 residues. Germline lookup yields CDR1 SGHNT and CDR2 YYREEE (reference sequence). Trimming took 1 base from V and 9 from J; bases not matched to a gene: 7. This CDR3 is CASSLFTRQGEQFF. The CDR3 DNA is TGTGCCAGCAGCTTGTTCACGAGACAGGGTGAGCAGTTCTTC.

The chain carries TRBV2 and TRBJ1-2; D is possibly TRBD1 (5 bases). CDR3 length: 13 residues. Germline V gene sequence: CDR1 SNHLY, CDR2 FYNNEI. V gave up 9 bases and J gave up 4 bases, with 15 bases separating them. In DNA form, the CDR3 reads TGTGCCAGGGGGGGAGGGTCGGGCTATGGCTACACCTTC. Amino acid sequence: CARGGGSGYGYTF.

The chain uses TRBV18 and TRBJ1-1, with D tentatively TRBD1 (5 bases). The CDR3 is made up of 15 amino acids. V was cut by 0 bases and J by 1 base, with 9 bases left in between. Germline V gene data show CDR1 as KGHSH and CDR2 as LQKENI. DNA for the CDR3: TGTGCCAGCTCACCACCTTCGACAGCGAACACTGAAGCTTTCTTT. This gives the protein CASSPPSTANTEAFF.

The rearrangement uses TRBV7-2 and TRBJ1-1, with D perhaps TRBD1 (5 bases). Per germline, CDR1 SGHTA and CDR2 FQGNSA. V lost 5 bases and J 11 bases, leaving 24 bases between the germline ends. The CDR3 is made up of 15 amino acids. The CDR3 reads CASSINDLTAFGAFF. DNA for the CDR3: TGTGCCAGCAGCATTAACGACTTGACAGCTTTTGGGGCTTTCTTT.

This chain uses TRBV7-3 with TRBJ2-1; 10 nucleotides match TRBD2. Germline assignment: CDR1 SGHTA and CDR2 FQGTGA. This CDR3 is 12 amino acids long. Trimming at V came to 4 bases and at J to 13 bases, leaving 4 bases not matched to a gene. The CDR3 coding sequence is TGTGCCAGCAGCTCTACTAGCGGGGCCCAGTTCTTC. Encoded protein: CASSSTSGAQFF.

This chain links TRBV7-6 with TRBJ2-1; maybe TRBD2 (6 bases). In germline, CDR1 is SGHVS, CDR2 FNYEAQ. Trimming took off 2 bases at V and 7 bases at J, with 12 bases between the two ends. The CDR3 extends over 14 amino acids. The CDR3 sequence is CASSLWGERNEQFF. The DNA for the CDR3 is TGTGCCAGCAGCTTATGGGGGGAAAGAAATGAGCAGTTCTTC.

V usage is TRBV6-1 and J usage is TRBJ2-5; 7 nucleotides align to TRBD1. The CDR3 covers 15 residues. Germline V gene lookup returns CDR1 MNHNS and CDR2 SASEGT. With V trimmed by 4 bases and J by 4 bases, 9 bases remained unmatched. The CDR3 protein is CASSGVTGVGETQYF. Written as DNA, the CDR3 is TGTGCCAGCAGTGGGGTTACAGGGGTCGGAGAGACCCAGTACTTC.

This clone has only one observation. The V and J genes are TRBV20-1 and TRBJ2-1; 8 nucleotides line up with TRBD1. J was trimmed by 13 bases and V by 3 bases; bases with no gene match: 5. Germline CDR1 is DFQATT and CDR2 is SNEGSKA (reference sequence). The CDR3 runs to 11 residues. The CDR3 nucleotides read TGCAGTGCTAGTGGGGACAGGTTCCAGTTCTTC. It codes for CSASGDRFQFF.

The table lists this clone with a count of one. The gene calls are TRBV7-3 and TRBJ2-5; possibly TRBD2 for D (6 bases). Deletions cut 2 bases from V and 2 bases from J, with 9 bases between. Germline V gene lookup returns CDR1 SGHTA and CDR2 FQGTGA. The CDR3 has 14 residues. In nucleotides, the CDR3 is TGTGCCAGCAGCTTAGGAGGGCGGCAAGAGACCCAGTACTTC. Its protein product is CASSLGGRQETQYF.

The CDR3 DNA sequence: TGTGCCAGCAGGGAAGAGGCCCGCAATCAGCCCCAGCATTTT. Protein sequence: CASREEARNQPQHF. V usage is TRBV28 and J usage is TRBJ1-5; no firm D call. The CDR3 loop spans 14 amino acids. Germline-derived CDR1 and CDR2 are MDHEN and SYDVKM. V dropped 6 bases and J dropped 2 bases, with 11 bases sitting between them.

The chain combines TRBV7-9 with TRBJ2-1; D is possibly TRBD2 (6 bases). Deletions cut 7 bases from V and 7 bases from J, with 17 bases between. Germline values: CDR1 SEHNR, CDR2 FQNEAQ (reference sequence). The CDR3 is 14 amino acids. CDR3 residues: CASTIAAGQNEQFF. The CDR3 DNA reads TGTGCCAGCACCATAGCGGCGGGGCAAAATGAGCAGTTCTTC.

The J gene is TRBJ2-2, the V gene TRBV5-1; D might be TRBD1 (6 bases). The CDR3 totals 14 residues. Germline CDR1 reads SGHRS; CDR2 reads YFSETQ. With 10 bases removed from V and 7 bases from J, the gap between germline ends came to 20 bases. CDR3 bases: TGCGCCTGCGGATTGACAGGAAATCACGGGGAGCTGTTTTTT. It yields the protein CACGLTGNHGELFF.

The chain has TRBV19 and TRBJ2-4; 7 bases are shared with TRBD1. V was pared by 7 bases and J by 8 bases, with 14 bases of the junction left unmatched. The germline gives CDR1 LNHDA, CDR2 SQIVND (reference sequence). The length of the CDR3 is 15 residues. CDR3 sequence: CASMFSDRAPYIQYF. The CDR3 DNA is TGTGCCAGTATGTTCTCCGACAGGGCCCCTTACATTCAGTACTTC.

The chain joins TRBV4-1 to TRBJ2-5; D remains ambiguous. CDR3 length equals 12 residues. Germline V CDR1 and CDR2: MGHRA, YSYEKL. Trimming left V 2 bases short and J 2 bases short, with 3 bases between. The CDR3 reads CASSQPQETQYF. CDR3 DNA: TGCGCCAGCAGCCAACCGCAAGAGACCCAGTACTTC.

Only one count was recorded for this clone. The J gene is TRBJ2-5, the V gene TRBV30, with a weak D call TRBD2 (6 bases). The DNA end is more similar to TRBJ2-7, so the J call may be wrong. The CDR3 consists of 14 residues. Germline CDR1 reads GTSNPN; CDR2 reads SVGIG (reference sequence). CDR3 sequence: CAWSVGGASAEQYF. The CDR3 nucleotides read TGTGCCTGGAGTGTGGGGGGAGCTTCCGCCGAGCAGTACTTC.

The V gene is TRBV28, the J gene TRBJ2-1; 9 bases map to TRBD2. Germline CDR1 MDHEN, CDR2 SYDVKM. After removal of 5 bases from V and 4 bases from J, the junction contained 3 bases not matched to a gene. The CDR3 is 14 amino acids. CDR3 loop: CASSTSGPYNEQFF. The CDR3, as DNA: TGTGCCAGCAGTACTAGCGGGCCGTACAATGAGCAGTTCTTC.

The gene calls are TRBV6-5 and TRBJ2-3; 12 positions agree with TRBD2. The V gene end was trimmed by 1 base and the J gene end by 4 bases; junction bases not matched to a gene: 3. CDR3 size: 16 residues. The germline V gene encodes CDR1 MNHEY and CDR2 SVGAGI. The CDR3 loop is CASSYFTSGRPDTQYF. The CDR3 DNA sequence: TGTGCCAGCAGTTACTTCACTAGCGGGAGGCCAGATACGCAGTATTTT.

J is TRBJ2-5 and V is TRBV7-2; D is unclear. This CDR3 is built from 14 residues. V was pared by 2 bases and J by 1 base, with 8 bases between. Germline V CDR1 and CDR2: SGHTA, FQGNSA. The CDR3 loop is CASSLMFSQETQYF. Here the CDR3 DNA reads TGTGCCAGCAGCTTAATGTTCAGCCAAGAGACCCAGTACTTC.

This chain links TRBV27 with TRBJ1-3; 7 nucleotides line up with TRBD1. CDR3 size: 15 residues. Germline V gives CDR1 MNHEY, CDR2 SMNVEV (reference sequence). Losses at the gene ends were 6 bases for V and 0 bases for J; bases not matched to a gene: 5. In nucleotides, the CDR3 is TGTGCCAGCAGGGGTGGGACAGCCTCTGGAAACACCATATATTTT. It yields the protein CASRGGTASGNTIYF.